This T cell receptor beta chain was captured by sequencing in a study of preoperative IRX-2 immunotherapy in early breast cancer (dated by TCRdb to about 2019). Libraries were prepared through the immunoSEQ multiplex PCR assay. TCRdb stores this immuneACCESS table with in-frame sequences only. Part of the clones is absent; in the studies checked, under half of the shortfall reflects unresolved V genes, and no reason is known for the rest. The sample yields 25,000 to 30,000 clones; 90% were counted once. Around a tenth of the sample rests with the top ten. The CDR3, from cysteine to phenylalanine, totals 14 residues. Only CDR3 DNA remains: 42 bases, in frame from the first base. In the germline V gene (reference sequence), CDR1 corresponds to LNHDA and CDR2 to SQIVND. V ends up 6 bases short and J 3 bases short, with an unmatched junction base count of 5. This clone was detected once. This receptor's antigen is unknown. The sample holds no much larger clone one base away, and base qualities are not on file.

This sample's treatment or condition label indicates: preoperative locoregional IRX-2 cytokine immunotherapy. The samples were obtained from a phase Ib study that tested preoperative, locoregional IRX-2 cytokine immunotherapy meant to prime immune responses. The donors were early-stage breast cancer patients who were given IRX-2 prior to surgery. Sampling was performed from a patient treated with IRX-2 immunotherapy. The chain employs TRBV19 and TRBJ2-1; 7 nucleotides in the junction match TRBD2. The TCR was taken from a human donor with breast cancer. The sequenced DNA: TGTGCCAGTAGCCTAAGCGGGAACTACAATGAGCAGTTCTTC. This encodes CASSLSGNYNEQFF.